A single sample gave rise to the 5 T cell receptor beta chains below, sequenced in a study of Ad26.COV2.S vaccination and SARS-CoV-2 variants. Treatment in this sample: 19 received Ad26.COV2.S at low or high dose, single or two shots; several received placebo; per-sample allocation not given. Day 63 after the first vaccine or placebo injection was the time point for sampling. The method was immunoSEQ multiplex PCR; TCRdb's version includes in-frame clones alone and lacks a portion of them. The top ten hold around 2% of the sample, which has fewer than 400,000 clones, around four fifths seen once. The specimen was peripheral blood, collected in a trial of Ad26.COV2.S vaccine versus placebo. The receptors originated from a person aged 18 to 59 who received the Ad26.COV2.S COVID-19 vaccine or a placebo.

The genes are TRBV6-5 and TRBJ2-3, with D hard to call. There are 13 residues in the CDR3. The V end was cut by 8 bases, the J end by 3 bases, with 12 bases between. The germline gives CDR1 MNHEY, CDR2 SVGAGI. CDR3 coding DNA: TGTGCCAGCGAACCTCGCGGTACAGATACGCAGTATTTT. Residues: CASEPRGTDTQYF.

The chain combines TRBV5-1 with TRBJ1-1, with a weak D call TRBD1 (5 bases). CDR1 and CDR2 from the germline V gene are SGHRS and YFSETQ. The V end was cut by 4 bases, the J end by 10 bases, with 29 bases between. This CDR3 spans 17 amino acids. CDR3 bases: TGCGCCAGCAGCCCTCCCCAGGGTGGGATAGGATCCGTTGGAGCTTTCTTT. Translation gives CASSPPQGGIGSVGAFF.

In this sample, this clone turned up once. The J gene is TRBJ1-5, the V gene TRBV10-1; D uncertain. The V and J ends lost 6 bases and 4 bases respectively, with 16 bases between them. The CDR3 length is 15 residues. CDR1 and CDR2 from the germline V gene are WNHNN and SYGVQD (reference sequence). The CDR3 reads CASRDRQAKNQPQHF. The CDR3 DNA is TGCGCCAGCAGGGACCGCCAGGCCAAGAATCAGCCCCAGCATTTT.

The CDR3 bases are TGTGCCAGCAGACTGACTAGCAATCAGCCCCAGCATTTT. Amino acid sequence: CASRLTSNQPQHF. V gene TRBV6-6 combines with J gene TRBJ1-5; D is unresolved. The CDR3 loop spans 13 amino acids. From germline, CDR1 is MNHNY and CDR2 SVGAGI (reference sequence). Trimming left V 6 bases short and J 0 bases short, with 6 bases between.

DNA for the CDR3: TGCGCCAGCAGCCAAGATCACAGGGGCAGAACCTACAATGAGCAGTTCTTC. This gives the protein CASSQDHRGRTYNEQFF. The chain couples TRBV4-1 to TRBJ2-1; 7 bases fit TRBD1. The CDR3 contains 17 residues. Germline loops: CDR1 MGHRA, CDR2 YSYEKL. V dropped 0 bases and J dropped 2; count of bases not matched to a gene: 7.